This passage covers 16 T cell receptor beta chains from one sample sequenced in a study of identical twins. TCRdb re-analysed the 5' RACE reads in MiXCR, keeping a single row per CDR3 protein. The sample yields roughly 770,000 distinct CDR3 sequences, about 18% seen once. The same specimen was also included in a second study, on T cells expressing NK-cell markers.

The sample taken for sequencing was PBMCs. Source of these receptors: a woman aged 18-29 years in good health.

The V and J genes are TRBV29-1 and TRBJ1-5, with TRBD1 identical over 7 bases. CDR3 size: 14 residues. CDR1 and CDR2 from the germline V gene are SQVTM and ANQGSEA. V was pared by 6 bases and J by 1 base, with 6 bases of the junction left unmatched. The CDR3 spells CSVAPGGSNQPQHF. CDR3 DNA: TGCAGCGTAGCTCCAGGGGGGAGCAATCAGCCCCAGCATTTT.

This clonotype has only a few counts. The V and J genes are TRBV21-1 and TRBJ2-7. TRBV21-1 is tagged as a pseudogene. The CDR3 contains 11 residues. The CDR3 DNA sequence: TGTGCCAGCAGCAAAGAAGGCGAGCAGTACTTC. It is translated as CASSKEGEQYF.

A few counts support this clonotype. The genes are TRBV20-1 and TRBJ1-3; TRBD1 agrees at 10 bases. Germline V gene lookup returns CDR1 DFQATT and CDR2 SNEGSKA (reference sequence). The V and J ends lost 1 base and 7 bases, in that order; junction bases with no gene match: 7. The CDR3 runs to 15 residues. This CDR3 reads CSARVLGQGGNTIYF. The CDR3 DNA sequence: TGCAGTGCTAGAGTTCTCGGACAGGGGGGCAACACCATATATTTT.

J is TRBJ2-7 and V is TRBV7-9, with D unresolved. The CDR3 runs 13 residues. V lost 3 bases, J lost 5 bases, and 11 bases lay in between. Germline lookup yields CDR1 SEHNR and CDR2 FQNEAQ (reference sequence). The CDR3 here is CASSLGYMDEQYF. The CDR3 bases are TGTGCCAGCAGCTTGGGGTATATGGACGAGCAGTACTTC.

V usage is TRBV27 and J usage is TRBJ2-3; D is ambiguous. Germline assignment: CDR1 MNHEY and CDR2 SMNVEV (reference sequence). The CDR3 runs 14 residues. The V and J ends lost 0 bases and 4 bases respectively, with 8 bases between them. The CDR3 reads CASSLSSAPDTQYF. The CDR3 DNA is TGTGCCAGCAGTTTATCATCCGCCCCAGATACGCAGTATTTT.

CDR3 coding DNA: TGTGCCAGCAGTTTTTCAGGAGGTCAGCCCCAGCATTTT. It codes for CASSFSGGQPQHF. This sequence joins TRBV12-3 or TRBV12-4 and TRBJ1-5; D call uncertain. The CDR3 runs to 13 residues. The V and J ends lost 3 bases and 6 bases respectively, with 9 bases between them.

The chain combines TRBV20-1 with TRBJ2-7; TRBD2 agrees at 8 bases. Germline lookup yields CDR1 DFQATT and CDR2 SNEGSKA (reference sequence). Trimming at V came to 5 bases and at J to 4 bases, leaving 13 bases not matched to a gene. The CDR3 extends over 15 amino acids. CDR3 amino acids: CSAQNQRGPSYEQYF. The CDR3 DNA reads TGCAGTGCTCAAAACCAGCGGGGGCCCTCATACGAGCAGTACTTC.

The rearrangement links TRBV27 to TRBJ1-5, with D maybe TRBD1 (5 bases). The CDR3 is 14 amino acids. The V end was cut by 5 bases, the J end by 6 bases, with 14 bases between. Germline CDR1 is MNHEY and CDR2 is SMNVEV (reference sequence). CDR3 in DNA: TGTGCCAGCAGTCCGGGACGTGGCACTCAGCCCCAGCATTTT. Its translation: CASSPGRGTQPQHF.

The sample holds a few counts of this clonotype. This chain uses TRBV7-2 with TRBJ1-1; D possibly corresponds to TRBD1 (6 bases). The CDR3 has 14 residues. Germline CDR1 reads SGHTA; CDR2 reads FQGNSA. With 6 bases removed from V and 0 bases from J, the gap between germline ends came to 11 bases. CDR3 DNA: TGTGCCAGCAGATCACAGGGAATGAACACTGAAGCTTTCTTT. Translation: CASRSQGMNTEAFF.

This sequence joins TRBV28 and TRBJ2-5; D may match TRBD1 or TRBD2 (5 bases each). There are 14 residues in the CDR3. Germline loops: CDR1 MDHEN, CDR2 SYDVKM. V lost 11 bases and J 0 bases, leaving 16 bases between the germline ends. DNA for the CDR3: TGTGCCTCTCTTGGGACGTCCCACCAAGAGACCCAGTACTTC. This gives the protein CASLGTSHQETQYF.

This clonotype was counted only a few times. The V and J genes are TRBV12-3 or TRBV12-4 and TRBJ1-1, with D perhaps matching TRBD1 (6 bases). CDR3 length: 13 amino acids. V lost 6 bases to trimming and J lost 4 bases, with 12 bases between them. The CDR3 is CASSRQVGTEAFF. The CDR3 DNA sequence: TGTGCCAGCAGCCGACAGGTGGGCACTGAAGCTTTCTTT.

This chain links TRBV30 with TRBJ2-1; 10 nucleotides line up with TRBD2. The CDR3 has 13 residues. Looked up from germline, CDR1 is GTSNPN and CDR2 is SVGIG (reference sequence). Losses at the gene ends were 2 bases for V and 8 bases for J; bases not matched to a gene: 3. CDR3 protein: CAWSLAGAHEQFF. Written as DNA, the CDR3 is TGTGCCTGGAGTCTAGCGGGAGCTCATGAGCAGTTCTTC.

The gene calls are TRBV10-3 and TRBJ2-3, with D tentatively TRBD2 (5 bases). Between the trimmed V and J ends, which lost 7 bases and 3 bases, there was a span of 20 bases. Germline CDR1 reads ENHRY; CDR2 reads SYGVKD. The CDR3 has 16 residues. The DNA for the CDR3 is TGTGCCATCATGGGAAGTTCGGGGTGGCGAACAGATACGCAGTATTTT. This translates into CAIMGSSGWRTDTQYF.

Concerning this clonotype itself: One junction end does not reproduce the germline sequence, and a read error may be involved. The chain recombines TRBV7-7 with TRBJ2-1; D might be TRBD1 or TRBD2, each matching 6 bases. Germline CDR1 and CDR2: SSHAT and FNYEAQ (reference sequence). The CDR3 is 14 amino acids. The CDR3 DNA sequence: TGTGCTAGCAGCCCGACTAGGGGGTATAGTGAGCAGTTCTTC. It encodes CASSPTRGYSEQFF.

The chain links TRBV7-2 to TRBJ2-6; D remains ambiguous. CDR1 is SGHTA and CDR2 is FQGNSA in the germline V gene. Trimming took 6 bases from V and 2 from J, leaving 11 bases between them. The CDR3 length is 15 residues. The CDR3 coding sequence is TGTGCCAGCAGGCCAAATCCGGCTGGGGCCAACGTCCTGACTTTC. Its protein is CASRPNPAGANVLTF.

There are a few counts of this clonotype. The chain couples TRBV6-2 or TRBV6-3 to TRBJ2-4, with TRBD1 as a possible D gene (6 bases). Germline loops: CDR1 MNHEY, CDR2 SVGEGT. The CDR3 is made up of 14 amino acids. V was clipped by 6 bases and J by 11 bases, with 20 bases between them. In nucleotides, the CDR3 is TGTGCCAGCAGCCAAGAAACTCCGAACAGGGTTCAGTACTTC. This gives the protein CASSQETPNRVQYF.